This is a list of T cell receptor beta chains from one sample in a study of shared clonotypes between healthy human individuals. Produced via immunoSEQ multiplex PCR; TCRdb's table is partial and in-frame only. Among some 2,100,000 clones listed, roughly 95% were seen once. Material for sequencing was naive CD4+ T cells sorted from blood. The receptors originated from a man younger than 30 in good health. Both conserved end residues are part of each CDR3. D genes are given only for firm matches. A clone size is listed for some rows: how often the clone was seen (once, few, many), or a class if it is expanded.

D gene	clone size	J gene	V gene	CDR3 protein	CDR3 DNA
.	.	TRBJ2-2	TRBV7-7	CASSPDRGGGELFF	TGTGCTAGCAGCCCCGACCGAGGCGGCGGGGAGCTGTTTTTT
.	.	TRBJ1-1	TRBV4-3	CASSPQWGRDTEALF	TGCGCCAGCAGCCCTCAGTGGGGGCGGGACACTGAAGCTCTCTTT
.	.	TRBJ2-5	TRBV19	CASSETGFWTQYF	TGTGCCAGTAGTGAAACTGGATTTTGGACCCAGTACTTC
.	.	TRBJ2-1	TRBV19	CASNHPRSNEQFF	TGTGCCAGTAATCACCCCAGGAGCAATGAGCAGTTCTTC
TRBD2	.	TRBJ2-5	TRBV5-6	CASSFGLAGGETQYF	TGTGCCAGCAGCTTCGGACTAGCGGGAGGAGAGACCCAGTACTTC
TRBD1	.	TRBJ2-7	TRBV5-4	CASSLPGTGGYEQYF	TGTGCCAGCAGCTTGCCCGGGACAGGGGGCTACGAGCAGTACTTC
TRBD2	.	TRBJ2-6	TRBV4-3	CASSQVALAGVSGANVLTF	TGCGCCAGCAGCCAAGTTGCACTAGCGGGAGTATCTGGGGCCAACGTCCTGACTTTC
TRBD1	.	TRBJ1-1	TRBV29-1	CSVYLGQGIDTAFF	TGCAGCGTTTACCTGGGACAGGGGATCGATACGGCTTTCTTT
.	.	TRBJ2-7	TRBV18	CASSAIQGGDEQYF	TGTGCCAGCTCAGCGATACAGGGTGGGGACGAGCAGTACTTC
.	.	TRBJ1-3	TRBV7-2	CASSLGASGNTIYF	TGTGCCAGCAGCTTAGGTGCCTCTGGAAACACCATATATTTT
.	once	TRBJ2-3	TRBV5-1	CASSLDRGTDTQYF	TGCGCCAGCAGCCTTGACAGAGGGACAGATACGCAGTATTTT
TRBD1	.	TRBJ1-2	TRBV6-5	CASSYSGTGAYGYTF	TGTGCCAGCAGTTACTCTGGGACAGGGGCGTATGGCTACACCTTC
.	.	TRBJ2-3	TRBV11-3	CASSPRGTDTQYF	TGTGCCAGCAGCCCGAGGGGCACAGATACGCAGTATTTT
.	.	TRBJ2-7	TRBV5-1	CASSSMSNSYEQYF	TGCGCCAGCAGTAGTATGAGCAACTCCTACGAGCAGTACTTC
.	.	TRBJ2-7	TRBV11-1	CASSLGSYEQYF	TGTGCCAGCAGCTTAGGCTCCTACGAGCAGTACTTC
TRBD1	.	TRBJ2-7	TRBV5-1	CASSISRDRGPYEQYF	TGCGCCAGCAGCATTTCCCGGGACAGGGGGCCCTACGAGCAGTACTTC
.	.	TRBJ1-3	TRBV5-1	CASSFNTGTGNTIYF	TGCGCCAGCAGCTTCAACACCGGCACTGGAAACACCATATATTTT
.	.	TRBJ2-2	TRBV28	CASSPSRDPKGVFTGELFF	TGTGCCAGCAGCCCCTCCCGGGACCCTAAGGGCGTCTTCACCGGGGAGCTGTTTTTT
TRBD1	.	TRBJ2-1	TRBV6-5	CASSGTGSYNEQFF	TGTGCCAGCAGTGGGACAGGTTCCTACAATGAGCAGTTCTTC
TRBD1	.	TRBJ2-3	TRBV5-4	CASSSGQVTDTQYF	TGTGCCAGCAGCTCGGGACAGGTCACAGATACGCAGTATTTT
.	.	TRBJ2-1	TRBV5-1	CASSPGSDEQFF	TGCGCCAGCAGTCCGGGATCTGATGAGCAGTTCTTC
.	.	TRBJ2-5	TRBV5-4	CASSLEARTETQYF	TGTGCCAGCAGCTTGGAGGCTAGAACCGAGACCCAGTACTTC
.	.	TRBJ2-3	TRBV11-1	CASSKQSPTRDTQYF	TGTGCCAGCAGTAAACAGTCCCCCACACGAGATACGCAGTATTTT
.	.	TRBJ2-2	TRBV7-2	CASRTNTGELFF	TGTGCCAGCAGGACGAACACCGGGGAGCTGTTTTTT
.	.	TRBJ1-1	TRBV6-5	CASSRLGGRNTEAFF	TGTGCCAGCAGCCGCTTGGGGGGGAGGAACACTGAAGCTTTCTTT
.	few	TRBJ1-4	TRBV19	CASSMRKLFF	TGTGCCAGTAGTATGAGGAAACTGTTTTTT
.	.	TRBJ2-7	TRBV18	CASSPSGVTEQYF	TGTGCCAGCTCACCATCAGGGGTTACGGAGCAGTACTTC
.	.	TRBJ1-2	TRBV30	CAWRPNYGYTF	TGTGCCTGGAGGCCCAACTATGGCTACACCTTC
.	.	TRBJ1-5	TRBV4-1	CASSQDPGQPQHF	TGCGCCAGCAGCCAAGACCCAGGGCAGCCCCAGCATTTT
.	once	TRBJ1-3	TRBV11-2	CASSPVDASGNTIYF	TGTGCCAGCAGCCCCGTGGATGCCTCTGGAAACACCATATATTTT
TRBD1	.	TRBJ1-4	TRBV2	CASSGGDRGREKLFF	TGTGCCAGCAGTGGAGGGGACAGGGGGCGCGAAAAACTGTTTTTT
.	.	TRBJ2-3	TRBV30	CAWSAIGTTDTQYF	TGTGCCTGGAGTGCGATAGGCACGACAGATACGCAGTATTTT
TRBD1	.	TRBJ1-1	TRBV28	CASSLSWTGPNTEAFF	TGTGCCAGCAGTCTTTCCTGGACAGGGCCTAACACTGAAGCTTTCTTT
.	.	TRBJ2-7	TRBV4-3	CASSQERGPYEQYF	TGCGCCAGCAGCCAAGAGCGGGGGCCCTACGAGCAGTACTTC
.	.	TRBJ2-5	TRBV27	CASGTAQETQYF	TGTGCCAGTGGGACGGCCCAAGAGACCCAGTACTTC
.	.	TRBJ2-7	TRBV28	CASLGGGLYEQYF	TGTGCCAGTCTTGGGGGCGGGCTATACGAGCAGTACTTC
.	.	TRBJ2-1	TRBV9	CASSVGPEGNEQFF	TGTGCCAGCAGCGTAGGTCCCGAGGGGAATGAGCAGTTCTTC
.	.	TRBJ2-7	TRBV7-2	CASSLESGKAYEQYF	TGTGCCAGCAGCTTAGAGTCAGGGAAGGCCTACGAGCAGTACTTC
.	.	TRBJ2-7	TRBV10-3	CAISPPGYEQYF	TGTGCCATCAGCCCTCCGGGTTACGAGCAGTACTTC
TRBD2	.	TRBJ2-1	TRBV2	CASSGGAFNEQFF	TGTGCCAGCAGCGGGGGGGCGTTCAATGAGCAGTTCTTC
TRBD2	.	TRBJ2-2	TRBV6-5	CASTQGLAGVGELFF	TGTGCCAGCACCCAAGGACTAGCGGGAGTCGGGGAGCTGTTTTTT
.	.	TRBJ1-2	TRBV2	CASRQTMKDGYTF	TGTGCCAGCAGGCAGACGATGAAGGATGGCTACACCTTC
.	.	TRBJ2-5	TRBV11-2	CASSLVGQGSETQYF	TGTGCCAGCAGCTTAGTTGGGCAGGGCTCAGAGACCCAGTACTTC
TRBD1	.	TRBJ1-5	TRBV9	CASSVGPDRGNQPQHF	TGTGCCAGCAGCGTAGGACCGGACAGGGGCAATCAGCCCCAGCATTTT
TRBD1	.	TRBJ1-2	TRBV29-1	CSVEGQGLNYGYTF	TGCAGCGTAGAGGGACAGGGGCTGAACTATGGCTACACCTTC
TRBD2	once	TRBJ2-7	TRBV6-5	CASTPLAGRSSEQYF	TGTGCCAGCACCCCCCTAGCGGGAAGAAGTTCCGAGCAGTACTTC
.	.	TRBJ2-1	TRBV30	CAWAGDAYNEQFF	TGTGCCTGGGCAGGGGACGCTTACAATGAGCAGTTCTTC
TRBD1	.	TRBJ1-1	TRBV30	CAWSTGWDTEAFF	TGTGCCTGGTCGACAGGGTGGGACACTGAAGCTTTCTTT
.	.	TRBJ2-7	TRBV28	CASRRRTPFEQYF	TGTGCCAGCAGACGTAGGACTCCCTTCGAGCAGTACTTC
.	.	TRBJ2-1	TRBV2	CASSEAGVGDEQFF	TGTGCCAGCAGTGAGGCCGGGGTAGGCGATGAGCAGTTCTTC
.	.	TRBJ2-2	TRBV7-2	CASSRYLNTGELFF	TGTGCCAGCAGTCGGTATCTGAACACCGGGGAGCTGTTTTTT
TRBD1	.	TRBJ2-4	TRBV19	CASSFRTGGNIQYF	TGTGCCAGTAGTTTCCGGACAGGGGGAAACATTCAGTACTTC
.	.	TRBJ1-3	TRBV18	CASSQSGVRAGNTIYF	TGTGCCAGCTCCCAAAGTGGAGTGCGGGCTGGAAACACCATATATTTT
TRBD2	.	TRBJ2-3	TRBV4-3	CASSRELAGVGTDTQYF	TGCGCCAGCAGTCGGGAGCTAGCGGGAGTCGGCACAGATACGCAGTATTTT
.	.	TRBJ1-5	TRBV9	CASSVDPGGEGQPQHF	TGTGCCAGCAGCGTAGATCCCGGGGGCGAAGGTCAGCCCCAGCATTTT
TRBD2	.	TRBJ2-1	TRBV2	CASIRLADSSYNEQFF	TGTGCCAGCATTCGACTAGCGGACAGCTCCTACAATGAGCAGTTCTTC